This TCR beta chain was found in a study of blood T cell repertoires in COVID-19. Study at large: COVID-19 samples from acute and convalescent phases originated in the United States, Italy and Spain. The cDNA or gDNA used as material had been derived from T cells, B-cell-depleted T cells, or PBMCs.

Authors' analysis steps: The authors estimated nucleated cell counts from reference gene primer amplification. Data came from immunoSEQ multiplex PCR; TCRdb stores just in-frame clones and leaves some out. V and J calls and clone size are those listed in that table; D and trimming were worked out from the DNA. The sample lists tens of thousands of clones; 88% were seen once. This clone was observed a single time. Germline CDR1 MGHRA, CDR2 YSYEKL. The CDR3 runs to 15 residues. V lost 1 base to trimming and J lost 6 bases; unmatched junction nucleotides: 6. This chain connects TRBV4-1 to TRBJ2-4, with 7 bases lining up with TRBD2. This TCR derives from a human donor in a cohort sampled during active COVID-19. Specimen: peripheral blood. The CDR3 DNA reads TGCGCCAGCAGCCAAGCCGGCGGGGAGGGAAACATTCAGTACTTC. This encodes CASSQAGGEGNIQYF.